The rows below give T cell receptor beta chains drawn from one sample of a study of molecular identifiers for immune sequencing clone quantification. TCRdb recomputed calls from the PCR reads with MiXCR, one row per CDR3 protein. The sample contains fewer than 8,500 distinct CDR3 sequences, 35% of which appear only once. The specimen was naive CD8+ T cells from blood, with Jurkat cell RNA spiked in. The source of these receptors is a human donor in good health. Some libraries in this study had Jurkat cell RNA spiked in. The CDR3 runs from the conserved cysteine through the conserved F or W. A D gene is named only where the DNA matches it firmly. Expanded clones get a size class; other rows say once, few or many, or leave the size out.

d_call,cdr3_length,clone_size,v_call,j_call,cdr3_nt,cdr3_aa
NA,14,few,TRBV20-1,TRBJ2-3,TGCAGTGCTAGACTAGCGAGCCACGTAAATACGCAGTATTTT,CSARLASHVNTQYF
NA,15,medium-sized,TRBV7-3,TRBJ2-2,TGTGCCAGCAGCCCCCTCGGTGGTGGGACCGGGGAGCTGTTTTTT,CASSPLGGGTGELFF
NA,14,few,TRBV9,TRBJ1-6,TGTGCCAGCAGCGTGGCAGAGTCGAATTCACCCCTCCACTTT,CASSVAESNSPLHF
NA,15,NA,TRBV3-1,TRBJ2-7,TGTGCCAGCAGCCAACCTGCGGTGGGGACCTACGAGCAGTACTTC,CASSQPAVGTYEQYF
NA,12,medium-sized,TRBV29-1,TRBJ2-5,TGCAGCGTTGGAAGCAGCCAAGAGACCCAGTACTTC,CSVGSSQETQYF
NA,16,medium-sized,TRBV28,TRBJ1-5,TGTGCCAGCAGTTTATATGGGCCAGGTAGCAATCAGCCCCAGCATTTT,CASSLYGPGSNQPQHF
NA,17,few,TRBV6-4,TRBJ1-5,TGTGCCAGCACCGAACCGACGGGGGATGGATGCAATCAGCCCCAGCATTTT,CASTEPTGDGCNQPQHF
TRBD1,16,NA,TRBV7-8,TRBJ1-4,TGTGCCAGCAGCTTAGCGGGGGGACAGGGAAATGAAAAACTGTTTTTT,CASSLAGGQGNEKLFF
TRBD1,14,medium-sized,TRBV28,TRBJ2-1,TGTGCCAGCAGCCCTACCCCCGCAGGGGGTGAGCAGTTCTTC,CASSPTPAGGEQFF
NA,15,NA,TRBV19,TRBJ2-7,TGTGCCAGTAGTATAGCGGGGGCGAGGACCTTCGAGCAGTACTTC,CASSIAGARTFEQYF
NA,12,NA,TRBV7-9,TRBJ1-2,TGTGCCAGCAGCCCAGGGACGTCTAATCACACCTTC,CASSPGTSNHTF
NA,14,NA,TRBV5-4,TRBJ2-7,TGTGCCAGCAGCTTGAGGGACGGAATCTACGAGCAGTACTTC,CASSLRDGIYEQYF
TRBD2,15,medium-sized,TRBV28,TRBJ2-5,TGTGCCAGCAGTAACCGGGACTACTCTCAAGAGACCCAGTACTTC,CASSNRDYSQETQYF
TRBD2,17,NA,TRBV20-1,TRBJ2-5,TGCAGTGCTAGGAGTACTAGCGGGCTGGGGTACCAAGAGACCCAGTACTTC,CSARSTSGLGYQETQYF
NA,13,NA,TRBV12-3/TRBV12-4,TRBJ1-1,TGTGCCAGCAGTAGGGGCTATATCACTGAAGCTTTCTTT,CASSRGYITEAFF
NA,13,NA,TRBV7-9,TRBJ2-7,TGTGCCAGCATCTCCCCAGGGGCTGCCGAGCAGTACTTC,CASISPGAAEQYF
TRBD2,17,once,TRBV4-3,TRBJ2-1,TGCGCCAGCAGCCAAGATCGGGCTAGCGGAATGGGTAATGAGCAGTTCTTC,CASSQDRASGMGNEQFF
NA,14,once,TRBV3-1,TRBJ2-2,TGTGCCAGCAGCGAGGAAGGGACCACCGGGGAGCTGTATTTT,CASSEEGTTGELYF
TRBD2,19,NA,TRBV28,TRBJ2-2,TGTGCCAGCAGGCACAAGGGACTAGCGGGACTGTCGAACACCGGGGAGCTGTTTTTT,CASRHKGLAGLSNTGELFF
NA,13,NA,TRBV6-5,TRBJ1-4,TGTGCCAGCAGTTACACGGTTTTGGAAAAACTGTTTTTT,CASSYTVLEKLFF
NA,12,few,TRBV10-3,TRBJ2-7,TGTGCCATCAGTGTGGGGCTTAGGGAGCAGTACTTC,CAISVGLREQYF
TRBD1,14,NA,TRBV20-1,TRBJ2-4,TGCAGTGCTAGAGATCGGACAGGTGAAAACATTCAGTGCTTC,CSARDRTGENIQCF
TRBD2,14,few,TRBV9,TRBJ2-1,TGTGCCAGCAGCCCGGGACTAGCGGACAATGAGCAGTTCTTC,CASSPGLADNEQFF
NA,10,few,TRBV20-1,TRBJ2-7,TGCAGTGCTAGAGGCGGCGAGCAGTACTTC,CSARGGEQYF
NA,15,once,TRBV7-9,TRBJ2-1,TGTGCCAGCAGCCCGAAAGTCGGTTTAAACAATGAGCAGTTCTTC,CASSPKVGLNNEQFF
NA,14,NA,TRBV28,TRBJ1-1,TGTGCCAGCTGCAGTGGGTTAGGAGTCACTGAAGCTTTCTTT,CASCSGLGVTEAFF
NA,15,few,TRBV7-6,TRBJ1-1,TGTGCCAGCAGCTTAGGTCAGGGTAGGAGCGCTGAAGCTTTCTTT,CASSLGQGRSAEAFF
NA,18,NA,TRBV5-1,TRBJ2-6,TGCGCCAGCAGCTTAGAGTATACAGGGTTCACTGGGGCCAACGGCCTGACTTTC,CASSLEYTGFTGANGLTF
TRBD2,13,NA,TRBV6-2/TRBV6-3,TRBJ2-2,TGTGCCAGCAGCCAGACTAGCTTCGGGGAGCTGTTTTTT,CASSQTSFGELFF
NA,15,NA,TRBV4-2,TRBJ2-3,TGTGCCAGCAGCCAAGAAATTTTGGCGGCAGATACGCAGTATTTT,CASSQEILAADTQYF
TRBD1,13,few,TRBV19,TRBJ2-2,TGTGCCAGTAGGACAGGGTCGACCGGGGAGCTGTTTTTT,CASRTGSTGELFF
NA,14,few,TRBV12-3/TRBV12-4,TRBJ1-4,TGTGCCAGCAGTTTGGCTTCAACTAATGAAAAACTGTTTTTT,CASSLASTNEKLFF
TRBD1,13,medium-sized,TRBV28,TRBJ2-3,TGTGCCAGCACTTTCCGAGGACAGGGGGCGCAGTATTTT,CASTFRGQGAQYF
NA,13,NA,TRBV5-6,TRBJ2-7,TGTGCCAGCAGCGCGGGACCCCTATACGAGCAGTACTTC,CASSAGPLYEQYF
TRBD1,14,NA,TRBV5-4,TRBJ2-5,TGTGCCAGCAGCCTAGACAGGGGATGGGAGACCCAGTACTTC,CASSLDRGWETQYF
NA,14,NA,TRBV13,TRBJ2-3,TGTGCCAGCAGCTTGAAACTACCCACAGATACGCAGTATTTT,CASSLKLPTDTQYF
TRBD2,14,NA,TRBV20-1,TRBJ2-1,TGCAGTGCTAGATTGCAGGGACTACAAAATGAGCAGTTCTTC,CSARLQGLQNEQFF
NA,13,few,TRBV6-2/TRBV6-3,TRBJ2-1,TGTGCCAGCAGTTACGGGGCCGTGGGCATGGTGTTCTTC,CASSYGAVGMVFF
NA,16,NA,TRBV7-8,TRBJ2-1,TGTGCCAGCTGGCGAGGAGGCGGGGTCACCTACAATGCGCAGTTCTTC,CASWRGGGVTYNAQFF
NA,12,few,TRBV12-3/TRBV12-4,TRBJ2-5,TGTGCCAGCAGTTTCTTAGTTTCGACCCAGTACTTC,CASSFLVSTQYF
TRBD1,14,NA,TRBV13,TRBJ2-7,TGTGCCAGCAGCTACCGGGACAGATCCTACGAGCAGTACTTC,CASSYRDRSYEQYF
NA,14,NA,TRBV27,TRBJ2-6,TGTGCCAGCAGTCTCAACCCTGGGGCCACCGTCCTGACTTTC,CASSLNPGATVLTF
TRBD1,15,few,TRBV7-9,TRBJ2-7,TGTGCCAGCAGCTTAGTCCTCGGGACAGGGGGCGAGCAGTACTTC,CASSLVLGTGGEQYF
TRBD1,16,NA,TRBV4-2,TRBJ2-4,TGTGCCAGCAGCCAGGGACAGGGGGTAGTCAAAAACATTCAGTACTTC,CASSQGQGVVKNIQYF
TRBD1,14,few,TRBV20-1,TRBJ2-7,TGCAGTGCTAGAGAACAGGGGGCCGGGAACGAGCAGTACTTC,CSAREQGAGNEQYF
NA,18,NA,TRBV7-9,TRBJ2-2,TGTGCCAGCAGCTTCCCAAGGTGGGGGGGCCCCCCCACCGGGGAGCTGTATTTT,CASSFPRWGGPPTGELYF
NA,15,NA,TRBV4-3,TRBJ2-7,TGCGCCAGCAGCCAAGCGCCGGGTCCCCCGAACGAGCAGTACTTC,CASSQAPGPPNEQYF
NA,16,NA,TRBV7-9,TRBJ2-7,TGTGCCAGCAGCGGAGGAGCTAGCGATACCTCCTACGAGCAGTACTTC,CASSGGASDTSYEQYF
TRBD1,13,medium-sized,TRBV28,TRBJ2-5,TGTGCCAGCAGTTACAGGACAGGGGGGACCCAGTACTTC,CASSYRTGGTQYF
TRBD2,16,medium-sized,TRBV7-2,TRBJ2-5,TGTGCCAGCAGCTTAGCCCTACTAGCGAGCGGAGAGACCCAGTACTTC,CASSLALLASGETQYF
TRBD1,12,NA,TRBV12-3/TRBV12-4,TRBJ2-2,TGTGCGAAGGGGGCGAACACCGGGGAGCTGGTTTTT,CAKGANTGELVF
NA,13,NA,TRBV5-1,TRBJ2-7,TGCGCCAGCAGCTTGGAAGGCAGCCCCGAGCAGTGCTTC,CASSLEGSPEQCF
NA,15,NA,TRBV20-1,TRBJ2-1,TGCAGTGCCCAATCGGACGCACGACCTAACAATGAGCAGTTCTTC,CSAQSDARPNNEQFF
TRBD1,17,NA,TRBV6-5,TRBJ2-3,TGTGCCAGCAGTGAGACCGGGACAGGGGGCCTGGCAGATACGCAGTATTTT,CASSETGTGGLADTQYF
NA,15,NA,TRBV2,TRBJ2-3,TGTGCCAGCCAAGCGCAAGCGGTTCGCACAGCTACGCAGTATTTT,CASQAQAVRTATQYF
NA,11,few,TRBV28,TRBJ1-2,TGTGCCACGGGCCTAGGCTCTGGCTACACCTTC,CATGLGSGYTF
NA,13,NA,TRBV19,TRBJ2-7,TGTGCCAGTAGTGCGGACGGGCCTTCGGGGCAGTACTTC,CASSADGPSGQYF
NA,17,NA,TRBV27,TRBJ2-3,TGTGCCAGCAGTCAAGGGACACTAGCTGGATCTACAGATACGCAGTATTTT,CASSQGTLAGSTDTQYF
NA,13,NA,TRBV27,TRBJ2-3,TGTGCCAGCAGTTTATTAGGCACAGATACGCAGTATTTT,CASSLLGTDTQYF
NA,14,NA,TRBV28,TRBJ2-3,TGTGCCAGCAGCCTGTTGAGTTTGAAAGATACGCAGTATTTT,CASSLLSLKDTQYF